Each of the 9 T cell receptor beta chains below was sequenced from the same sample in a study of post-analysis software for immune sequencing data. Study conclusions and caveats: Patients showed TRBV5-6, TRBV5-1 and TRBV20-1 among roughly five TRBV segments more frequent than in controls.

Their recognized antigens are unknown. Each TCR beta cDNA library carried unique molecular identifiers. TCRdb called the PCR reads again in MiXCR, with one record for every CDR3 protein. Here the sample spans about 810,000 distinct CDR3 sequences, around 50% being singletons. Sequencing used blood. These receptors were obtained from a girl aged 5-17 years with multiple sclerosis.

The CDR3 nucleotides read TGCGCCAGCAGCTTGGCGAGGGACGACCACTACAATGAGCAGTTCTTC. Translated, it gives CASSLARDDHYNEQFF. This chain links TRBV5-1 with TRBJ2-1, with D perhaps given as TRBD1 or TRBD2 (5 bases each). Germline CDR1 is SGHRS and CDR2 is YFSETQ. The CDR3 extends over 16 amino acids. The V gene lost 0 bases and the J gene lost 3 bases, with 13 bases spanning the gap.

The gene calls are TRBV10-3 and TRBJ1-5; maybe TRBD1 (5 bases). Germline CDR1 reads ENHRY; CDR2 reads SYGVKD. V was pared by 2 bases and J by 4 bases, with 9 bases between. This CDR3 region has 14 residues. CDR3 bases: TGTGCCATCAGTGAGGGGGGAGGGAATCAGCCCCAGCATTTT. Translated: CAISEGGGNQPQHF.

The chain uses TRBV20-1 and TRBJ1-2, with TRBD1 as a possible D gene (6 bases). Trimming took 0 bases from V and 4 from J, leaving 12 bases between them. Germline CDR1 reads DFQATT; CDR2 reads SNEGSKA (reference sequence). The CDR3 loop spans 14 amino acids. The CDR3 here is CSAREPRTVYGYTF. The CDR3 region has the DNA TGCAGTGCTAGAGAGCCTCGGACAGTCTATGGCTACACCTTC.

The chain couples TRBV27 to TRBJ2-7, with 9 bases lining up with TRBD1. With V trimmed by 4 bases and J by 4 bases, 5 bases remained unmatched. Looked up from germline, CDR1 is MNHEY and CDR2 is SMNVEV (reference sequence). The CDR3 is 14 residues long. For the CDR3, the DNA is TGTGCCAGCAGTTCCAAAGGGACAGGGTACGAGCAGTACTTC. Its translation: CASSSKGTGYEQYF.

This clonotype was recorded a few times. This chain joins TRBV14 and TRBJ1-6; weak D call: TRBD1 (5 bases). The CDR3 length is 13 residues. Trimming pared 4 bases from V and 15 bases from J, leaving 16 bases between. From germline, CDR1 is SGHDN and CDR2 FVKESK. In DNA, the CDR3 is TGTGCCAGCAGCCCCAGGGCCCGGGCTATCCTCCACTTT. This encodes CASSPRARAILHF.

This clonotype was picked up many times. The chain recombines TRBV20-1 with TRBJ2-1; 12 bases map to TRBD2. V was pared by 2 bases and J by 7 bases, with 0 bases of the junction left unmatched. Germline values: CDR1 DFQATT, CDR2 SNEGSKA (reference sequence). The CDR3 spans 13 residues. In nucleotides, the CDR3 is TGCAGTGCTAGACTAGCGGGGGGGAATGAGCAGTTCTTC. The encoded protein is CSARLAGGNEQFF.

The genes are TRBV5-1 and TRBJ2-1; 9 nucleotides line up with TRBD2. J gave up 7 bases and V 0 bases, and 2 bases lay outside the gene matches. The V gene's germline CDR1 is SGHRS and CDR2 YFSETQ. CDR3 length: 14 residues. For the CDR3, the DNA is TGCGCCAGCAGCTTGGGCGGGGGGGCGAATGAGCAGTTCTTC. It translates to CASSLGGGANEQFF. The full variable domain, completed using reference TRBV5-1 and TRBJ2-1, is KAGVTQTPRYLIKTRGQQVTLSCSPISGHRSVSWYQQTPGQGLQFLFEYFSETQRNKGNFPGRFSGRQFSNSRSEMNVSTLELGDSALYLCASSLGGGANEQFFGPGTRLTVL.

This clonotype was seen more than once but under ten times. CDR3 nucleotides: TGCAGCGTTGGGGACAGACAGTCCCCTAAGGAGCAGTACTTC. Its protein is CSVGDRQSPKEQYF. V is TRBV29-1 and J is TRBJ2-7, with TRBD1 matching 7 bases. Germline CDR1 is SQVTM and CDR2 is ANQGSEA. This CDR3 spans 14 amino acids. With V trimmed by 4 bases and J by 7 bases, 13 bases remained unmatched.

CDR3 sequence (DNA): TGTGCCACCCACCCGGGAGAAAACTATGGCTACACCTTC. It yields the protein CATHPGENYGYTF. This chain connects TRBV10-3 to TRBJ1-2; no clear D. The V gene lost 10 bases and the J gene lost 2 bases, with 14 bases spanning the gap. Germline CDR1 reads ENHRY; CDR2 reads SYGVKD. The CDR3 runs 13 residues.